The sequence of this T cell receptor (beta chain) was determined in a study of blood T cell repertoires in COVID-19. The junction had 11 bases not matched to a gene; V was cut back by 5 bases and J by 8 bases. CDR1 and CDR2 (germline): SGHDN, FVKESK. This CDR3 has 15 amino acids. Study processing details: Cell counts per sample came from amplifying reference gene primers. Measured with immunoSEQ multiplex PCR; TCRdb has only the in-frame clones, and not every one. V and J calls and clone size are those listed in that table; D and trimming were worked out from the DNA. The data hold around 290,000 clones, with about nine tenths observed a single time.

The sample was peripheral blood. The source is a woman in her twenties or thirties with COVID-19, enrolled during active disease. The chain recombines TRBV14 with TRBJ2-1, with 8 nucleotides matching TRBD2. The CDR3 DNA is TGTGCCAGCAGCTTTCCCGGGACTAGTTTCCATGAGCAGTTCTTC. Its protein is CASSFPGTSFHEQFF.